The clone carrying this T cell receptor (beta chain) occurred many times. Antigen: not known. This entry is derived from a study of blood T cells in healthy people across ages. Study-level results: Getting older went along with TCR beta diversity per million T cells dropping roughly linearly.

Combining a sample-barcoded 5' primer with a J-beta primer mix, a second PCR ran for about 7 to 11 cycles. TCRdb re-called the 5' RACE reads through MiXCR, storing one row per CDR3 protein. The sample lists 720,000 or so distinct CDR3 sequences; about 43% were seen once. Sequencing used blood. This clonotype was sampled from an elderly man in good health.

This chain's CDR3 is CSVETTIEQYF. The DNA of the CDR3 is TGCAGCGTTGAGACCACTATTGAGCAGTACTTC. The V call is TRBV29-1, the J call TRBJ2-7; D unclear. Germline lookup yields CDR1 SQVTM and CDR2 ANQGSEA. Trimming stripped 3 bases from V and 7 bases from J, with 10 bases between. The CDR3 spans 11 residues.